This TCR beta chain was recovered during a study of T cell responses to AZD1222 COVID-19 vaccine. The germline V gene has CDR1 SGDLS and CDR2 YYNGEE. The CDR3 sequence is 14 residues long. Trimming cost V 1 base and J 2 bases, with 9 bases left between them. Whole-study results and caveats: CD4 TCRs associated with vaccination spanned spike, dominating at 160-218 and 743-854. Nearly half of unique spike-specific TCRs reportedly avoided B.1.351 and B.1.1.7 mutated regions.

Libraries were prepared by immunoSEQ multiplex PCR; TCRdb keeps only in-frame clonotypes and omits some of them. The sample consists of about 120,000 clones, 80% to 95% of them appearing once. Remarks on this clone: Its matching antigen is unknown.

The sample in question was peripheral blood, obtained on day 0 of AZD1222 vaccination. The TCR originated in an adult in good health. J is TRBJ2-5 and V is TRBV9, with D possibly TRBD1 on 6 matching bases. CDR3 coding DNA: TGTGCCAGCAGCGTACCGGACAGACAAGAGACCCAGTACTTC. This sequence encodes CASSVPDRQETQYF.